This record covers a single T cell receptor beta chain. Its antigen remains unidentified. Base qualities are not recorded, but no much larger clone differs from it by a single base. This sample was included in a study of T cell responses to AZD1222 COVID-19 vaccine (dated by TCRdb to about 2021). With respect to the entire study: AZD1222 recipients given second doses at about 4 weeks or at about 12 weeks were pooled, since spike-specific TCR depth and breadth were not found to differ between the two schedules. TCR sequencing covered some 240 trial participants: 207 given two doses of AZD1222 and 26 given two doses of MenACWY control vaccine. Enrollment into the trials was organized by age into subgroups of 18-55, 56-69 and 70-plus years, and those subgroups contained roughly 150, 30 and 60 TCR-sequenced participants, respectively. Study-wide conclusions, independent of this receptor: Nearly half of unique spike-specific TCRs reportedly recognized epitopes outside regions mutated in the B.1.351 and B.1.1.7 variants. Because no day 14 peak-response samples were available, repertoires were characterized only after the peak T cell response. Conclusions about previously exposed vaccinees were limited because only a handful of AZD1222 recipients were SARS-CoV-2 seropositive at baseline. In the small 56-69-year group, the increase in depth fell short of significance, most likely because of low power. CD4 TCRs associated with the vaccine covered the entire spike protein, and the dominant responses were in regions 160-218 and 743-854. Participants were mostly white British and included more females than males, and it was suggested by the authors that clonal diversity may have been underestimated. After two AZD1222 doses, spike-specific TCR breadth and depth were significantly higher than at day 0 and than in MenACWY recipients.

V lost 3 bases and J lost 4 bases; the stretch between them is 11 bases long. According to the germline V gene (reference sequence), CDR1 reads MNHEY and CDR2 reads SMNVEV. The CDR3 covers 14 residues, taking in both the cysteine and the phenylalanine. Kept here is only the CDR3 DNA, which spans 42 bases and is read in frame from base 1. The time point label on this specimen signifies: baseline before first vaccination. Vaccinee samples came from UK trials COV001 and COV002, including a single-blind randomized controlled phase 2/3 trial of AZD1222 (ChAdOx1 nCoV-19) in healthy adults. For TCRbeta chain sequencing, PBMC samples were collected from trial participants at day 0 and at day 28 after the second dose. The CDR3 regions of human TCRbeta chains were analyzed by immunosequencing. The authors' pipeline ran thus. Repertoire TCRs were matched against a reference library of SARS-CoV-2-specific TCRs generated with the MIRA antigen-specificity platform. Breadth was defined as the fraction of unique TCRs that were SARS-CoV-2-associated, and depth was defined as the fraction of total T cells that were SARS-CoV-2-associated. Each spike-specific TCR was assigned to its reactive spike region and to a CD4 or CD8 class using the MIRA data. Log10-transformed breadth and depth values were compared by one-way ANOVA with Sidak's multiple comparisons tests. As stored in TCRdb, this immuneACCESS dataset retains in-frame rearrangements with V and J assigned. A fraction of the clones does not appear; measured against another copy, unresolved V genes explain less than half of the discrepancy, and the remainder lacks a known reason. V, J and clone size derive from that table, while D and trimming were established from the DNA sequence. In this sample the table shows more than 100,000 clones, 88% of which occur a single time. The ten largest clones capture 7.5% to 8% of the sample.

The sequence is built from TRBV27 and TRBJ2-3, with TRBD1 tentatively as D gene (6 bases match). This receptor was taken from an adult in good health. Here the sequenced sample was peripheral blood, taken on day 0 of AZD1222 vaccination. This receptor has the CDR3 CASSLFQGPDTQYF. The DNA sequence reads TGTGCCAGCAGTTTGTTCCAGGGGCCAGATACGCAGTATTTT.